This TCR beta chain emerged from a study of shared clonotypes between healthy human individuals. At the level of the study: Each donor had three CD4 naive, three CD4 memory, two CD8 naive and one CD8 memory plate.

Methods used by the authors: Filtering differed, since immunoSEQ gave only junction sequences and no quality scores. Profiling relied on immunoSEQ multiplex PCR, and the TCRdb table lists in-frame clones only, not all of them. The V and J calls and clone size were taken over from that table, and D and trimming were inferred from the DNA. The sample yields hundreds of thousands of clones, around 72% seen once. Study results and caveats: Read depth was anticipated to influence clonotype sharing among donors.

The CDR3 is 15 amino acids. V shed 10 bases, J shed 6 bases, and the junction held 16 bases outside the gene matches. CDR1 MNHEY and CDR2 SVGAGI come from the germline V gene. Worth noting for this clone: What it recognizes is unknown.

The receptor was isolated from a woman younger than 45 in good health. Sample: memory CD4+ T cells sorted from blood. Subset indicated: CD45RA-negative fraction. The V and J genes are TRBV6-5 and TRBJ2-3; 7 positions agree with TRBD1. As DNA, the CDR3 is TGTGCCACATCAAACACAGGGGCGCCAACGGATACGCAGTATTTT. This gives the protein CATSNTGAPTDTQYF.